The T cell receptor (beta chain) under discussion was sequenced for a study of cytomegalovirus exposure and HLA in healthy donors. Study findings and constraints: One variant, a missense change in DCLRE1C, was linked in a later analysis to TCR beta V- and J-gene trimming.

Remarks on this clone: What it recognizes is unknown.

PCR used 60 Vbeta primers and 13 Jbeta primers. This table comes from immunoSEQ multiplex PCR, and its TCRdb copy is limited to in-frame clones, with some not included. This table holds roughly 120,000 clones, 79% found once. The CDR3 runs 16 residues. V trimming: 0 bases; J trimming: 9 bases; junction bases outside the gene matches: 11. The germline V gene encodes CDR1 SGHRS and CDR2 YFSETQ. The chain carries TRBV5-1 and TRBJ2-1; 8 nucleotides line up with TRBD1. The TCR originated in a man younger than 45 in good health and CMV-seropositive. The sequenced material came from PBMCs. The CDR3 region has the DNA TGCGCCAGCAGCTTGGGCCCGAGACAGGGGCCTCCTGAGCAGTTCTTC. Amino acids: CASSLGPRQGPPEQFF. The full variable domain, with the rest looked up from reference TRBV5-1 and TRBJ2-1, is KAGVTQTPRYLIKTRGQQVTLSCSPISGHRSVSWYQQTPGQGLQFLFEYFSETQRNKGNFPGRFSGRQFSNSRSEMNVSTLELGDSALYLCASSLGPRQGPPEQFFGPGTRLTVL.